This entry is about one T cell receptor (beta chain). This specimen comes from a study of blood T cell repertoires in COVID-19. Profiled with immunoSEQ multiplex PCR; TCRdb holds only in-frame clones, not every one. The profile shows more than 25,000 clones, 89% of them singletons. This CDR3 is built from 14 residues. Trimming took off 4 bases at V and 9 bases at J, with 17 bases between the two ends. Germline assignment: CDR1 SGHRS and CDR2 YFSETQ. The clonotype originates from a woman in her thirties or forties with active or convalescent COVID-19. Sequenced input: peripheral blood. The chain joins TRBV5-1 to TRBJ2-1; possible D gene TRBD2, 6 bases. As DNA, the CDR3 is TGCGCCAGCAGCACGACGGGGGACGGGGGTGAGCAGTTCTTC. This sequence encodes CASSTTGDGGEQFF.